This entry lists 13 T cell receptor beta chains sequenced from one sample in a study of identical twins. TCRdb reanalysed the 5' RACE reads using MiXCR and keeps one entry per CDR3 protein. In the table there are 350,000 or so distinct CDR3 sequences, approximately 13% of which are singletons. The same sample was also used in a study of yellow fever vaccine responses in identical twins.

Sequenced: CD8+ T cells sorted from blood. These receptors were taken from a woman between 18 and 29 years old in good health.

This chain links TRBV6-4 with TRBJ2-1; D is unclear. The CDR3 consists of 14 residues. The germline V gene has CDR1 MRHNA and CDR2 SNTAGT. The V and J ends lost 2 bases and 7 bases respectively, with 12 bases between them. The CDR3 here is CASSDLSLGNEQFF. The CDR3 DNA is TGTGCCAGCAGTGACCTCTCCTTGGGGAATGAGCAGTTCTTC.

Many counts were recorded for this clonotype. V and J are TRBV28 and TRBJ2-5; a weak D match, TRBD1 (6 bases). V lost 4 bases to trimming and J lost 4 bases, with 31 bases between them. The CDR3 runs to 20 residues. The germline V gene has CDR1 MDHEN and CDR2 SYDVKM. CDR3 sequence (DNA): TGTGCCAGCAGTTCTGGGGGCCCAACGAAAGGGTCCCTATGGGGAGAGACCCAGTACTTC. Amino acids: CASSSGGPTKGSLWGETQYF.

This clonotype was seen a handful of times. The chain recombines TRBV4-1 with TRBJ2-2; no clear D gene. The CDR3 extends over 18 amino acids. The germline gives CDR1 MGHRA, CDR2 YSYEKL. Trimming stripped 1 base from V and 0 bases from J, with 15 bases between. The CDR3 nucleotides are TGCGCCAGCAGCCAAGCTCTGTGGACGTCCACGAACACCGGGGAGCTGTTTTTT. It codes for CASSQALWTSTNTGELFF.

In this sample, this clonotype turned up a few times. The chain is built from TRBV7-2 and TRBJ1-1; the match to TRBD1 covers 11 bases. Germline V gene sequence: CDR1 SGHTA, CDR2 FQGNSA. V lost 3 bases, J lost 6 bases, and 6 bases stayed unmatched. The CDR3 spans 15 residues. CDR3 nucleotides: TGTGCCAGCAGCTTTAGTGGGACAGGGGGGGCTGAAGCTTTCTTT. This codes for CASSFSGTGGAEAFF.

The table lists this clonotype with a few counts. This chain links TRBV2 with TRBJ1-1; a weak D match, TRBD1 (5 bases). With 2 bases removed from V and 4 bases from J, the gap between germline ends came to 11 bases. Germline V lookup: CDR1 SNHLY, CDR2 FYNNEI. This CDR3 contains 14 residues. The CDR3 sequence: CASSETGGSTEAFF. For the CDR3, the DNA is TGTGCCAGCAGTGAAACCGGGGGTAGCACTGAAGCTTTCTTT. The variable domain in full, completed from reference TRBV2 and TRBJ1-1, reads EPEVTQTPSHQVTQMGQEVILRCVPISNHLYFYWYRQILGQKVEFLVSFYNNEISEKSEIFDDQFSVERPDGSNFTLKIRSTKLEDSAMYFCASSETGGSTEAFFGQGTRLTVV.

This chain uses TRBV24-1 with TRBJ1-5, with D tentatively TRBD1 (5 bases). CDR1 and CDR2 (germline): KGHDR, SFDVKD. The CDR3 runs to 15 residues. V shed 4 bases and J shed 2 bases, with 11 bases lying between them. The CDR3 coding sequence is TGTGCCACCAGTGAGGGGCAGGGCGGCAATCAGCCCCAGCATTTT. It codes for CATSEGQGGNQPQHF.

This clonotype was counted between two and nine times. V gene TRBV2 combines with J gene TRBJ2-1, with 8 bases aligning to TRBD2. The CDR3 has 15 residues. Germline trimming cut 3 bases from V and 5 bases from J; bases unmatched to any gene: 6. The germline CDR1 and CDR2 sequences are SNHLY and FYNNEI. CDR3 region: CASSDLAGEDNEQFF. For the CDR3, the DNA is TGTGCCAGCAGTGATCTAGCGGGTGAAGACAATGAGCAGTTCTTC.

The V and J genes are TRBV7-6 and TRBJ2-5; D might be TRBD1 or TRBD2, each matching 5 bases. Trimming shortened V by 7 bases and J by 1 base, and 13 bases separated the two germline ends. The germline V gene has CDR1 SGHVS and CDR2 FNYEAQ. CDR3 length: 14 amino acids. CDR3 nucleotide sequence: TGTGCCAGCACGCCCGGTGGGGGCCAAGAGACCCAGTACTTC. It yields the protein CASTPGGGQETQYF.

The genes are TRBV20-1 and TRBJ2-7; 8 nucleotides align to TRBD1. There are 13 residues in the CDR3. V trimming: 6 bases; J trimming: 0 bases; junction bases outside the gene matches: 4. The V gene's germline CDR1 is DFQATT and CDR2 SNEGSKA (reference sequence). CDR3 residues: CSARDRRSYEQYF. CDR3 in DNA: TGCAGTGCGAGGGACAGGCGCTCCTACGAGCAGTACTTC.

This clonotype was observed a handful of times. CDR3 bases: TGCAGTGCTAGAGACGGGACAACTTATGGCTACACCTTC. It codes for CSARDGTTYGYTF. The chain employs TRBV20-1 and TRBJ1-2, with D possibly being TRBD1 (6 bases). CDR3 length equals 13 residues. Per the germline V gene, CDR1 is DFQATT and CDR2 is SNEGSKA (reference sequence). V was shortened by 0 bases and J by 5 bases, with 10 bases between the two germline ends.

This clonotype was counted ten times or more. The chain carries TRBV12-3 or TRBV12-4 and TRBJ2-1; 7 bases are shared with TRBD1. There are 14 residues in the CDR3. J lost 5 bases, V lost 5 bases, and 6 bases had no gene match. CDR3 sequence reads: CASSPGQRNNEQFF. As DNA, the CDR3 is TGTGCCAGCAGTCCGGGACAGCGAAACAATGAGCAGTTCTTC.

The chain employs TRBV19 and TRBJ2-5; unclear D gene. V shed 6 bases and J shed 3 bases, with 11 bases lying between them. The CDR3 sequence is 13 residues long. Germline assignment: CDR1 LNHDA and CDR2 SQIVND (reference sequence). The chain's CDR3 is CASSRRWEETQYF. The DNA for the CDR3 is TGTGCCAGTAGCCGGCGGTGGGAAGAGACCCAGTACTTC.

V and J are TRBV4-1 and TRBJ2-7; no clear D. CDR1 and CDR2 (germline): MGHRA, YSYEKL. This CDR3 region has 15 residues. V lost 0 bases, J lost 0 bases, and 9 bases lay in between. CDR3 nucleotides: TGCGCCAGCAGCCAAGATTTGATGTCCTCCTACGAGCAGTACGTC. This encodes CASSQDLMSSYEQYV.